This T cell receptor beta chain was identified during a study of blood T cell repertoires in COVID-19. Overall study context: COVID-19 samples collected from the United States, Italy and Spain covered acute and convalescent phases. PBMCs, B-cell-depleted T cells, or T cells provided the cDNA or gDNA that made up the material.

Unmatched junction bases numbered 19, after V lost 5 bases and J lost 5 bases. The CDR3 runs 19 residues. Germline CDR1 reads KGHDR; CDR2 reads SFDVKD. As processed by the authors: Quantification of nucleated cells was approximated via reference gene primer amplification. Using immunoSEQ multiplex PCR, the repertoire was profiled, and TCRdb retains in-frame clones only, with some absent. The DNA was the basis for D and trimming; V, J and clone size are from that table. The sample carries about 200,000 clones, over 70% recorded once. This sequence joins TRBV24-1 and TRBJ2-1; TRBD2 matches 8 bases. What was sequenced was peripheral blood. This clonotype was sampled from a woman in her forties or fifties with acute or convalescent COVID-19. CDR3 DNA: TGTGCCACCAGTGGCCTGGGACACCTACTAGGACTAGCCCACAATGAGCAGTTCTTC. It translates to CATSGLGHLLGLAHNEQFF.